The entry below gives a single T cell receptor beta chain sequence along with its context. The target antigen is unknown. This sample is drawn from a study of shared clonotypes between healthy human individuals. General study results and limits: Since donors were few, the genetic and exposure-history diversity represented was limited.

Clones were sequenced by immunoSEQ multiplex PCR, and TCRdb holds only the in-frame ones, with some missing. The sample comprises some 1.4 million clones, 96% of which are singletons, and roughly 1.2% rests with the top ten. What was sequenced was naive CD4+ T cells sorted from blood. Subset reported: CD45RA+ positively selected. The clonotype was recovered from a young man in good health.

CDR3 nucleotides: TGTGCCAGCAGCTCAAACGGACAGCTAGGTACCTACGAGCAGTACTTC. Protein product: CASSSNGQLGTYEQYF. J is TRBJ2-7 and V is TRBV21-1; TRBD1 reflects the table's D call only, with no check against the DNA. TRBV21-1 is noted as a pseudogene. This CDR3 region has 16 residues.